This T cell receptor (beta chain) was identified during a study of blood T cell repertoires in COVID-19. The V and J ends lost 10 bases and 5 bases, in that order; junction bases with no gene match: 10. The CDR3 extends over 14 amino acids. CDR1 and CDR2 from the germline V gene are LNHDA and SQIVND (reference sequence). Original methodology: Quantification of nucleated cells was approximated via reference gene primer amplification. Libraries were prepared by immunoSEQ multiplex PCR; TCRdb keeps only in-frame clonotypes and omits some of them. V and J calls and clone size are copied from that table; D and trimming were computed from the DNA. The sample contains about 46,000 clones, around 80% of which appear only once.

The V gene is TRBV19, the J gene TRBJ1-4; 7 bases agree with TRBD1. The source material was peripheral blood. This clonotype was obtained from a woman older than 75 with acute or convalescent COVID-19. The CDR3 DNA reads TGTGCCACCATACAGACAGGGATAAATGAAAAACTGTTTTTT. Encoded protein: CATIQTGINEKLFF.